The 14 T cell receptor delta chains reported below all come from one sample, sequenced in a study of γδ T cells in repeated Plasmodium falciparum infection. TCRdb used CATT to re-call clones from the multiplex PCR reads. Of around 50,000 delta-chain clones in the sample, roughly 1.5% are singletons; the top ten hold over 7.5%. Vgamma9/Vdelta2+ and Vdelta2-negative gammadelta T cells were flow-sorted from PBMC for bulk sequencing. The sequenced sample consisted of gamma-delta T cells from blood. The receptors stem from a pool of human donors (malaria-infected and uninfected, not separated).

This clone came up many times. V usage is TRDV2 and J usage is TRDJ1, with TRDD3 matching over 11 bases. As TCRdb names no J gene, one was assigned here on the basis of a DNA match to germline. Unmatched junction bases numbered 8, after V lost 0 bases and J lost 0 bases. The CDR3 runs to 18 residues. Germline CDR1 is GEAIGNYY and CDR2 is EKD. The CDR3 here is CACDTIVGDTRNTDKLIF. In DNA form, the CDR3 reads TGTGCCTGTGACACCATAGTGGGGGATACGCGTAACACCGATAAACTCATCTTT.

This clone showed up just a few times. A read error likely explains this, since a far larger clone differs by one base. Other nucleotide sequences in the sample specify the same CDR3. The V call is TRDV2, the J call TRDJ2; TRDD3 is a possible D gene (6 bases). TCRdb does not report a J gene; here it was assigned by matching the DNA to germline references. CDR3 length: 17 residues. The germline CDR1 and CDR2 sequences are GEAIGNYY and EKD. The DNA of the CDR3 is TGTGCCTGCGACACCGTACTGGGAACGAACCTGACAGCACAACTCTTCTTT. Encoded protein: CACDTVLGTNLTAQLFF.

This clone was counted between two and nine times. TCRdb attributes to this sequence the protein of a much larger clone, which differs from the DNA translation at residue 9; a read error is likely, and the protein displayed is translated from the DNA. The chain is built from TRDV2 and TRDJ1, with 10 bases lining up with TRDD3. V lost 3 bases and J lost 0; bases outside the gene matches: 9. The CDR3 extends over 17 amino acids. Germline lookup yields CDR1 GEAIGNYY and CDR2 EKD. The CDR3 sequence: CACDSLGDPGDTDKLIF. CDR3 nucleotides: TGTGCCTGTGACTCACTGGGGGATCCGGGGGACACCGATAAACTCATCTTT.

This clone has only a few counts. TCRdb's listed protein matches a much larger clone and diverges from this DNA's translation at residue 12, likely through a read error; the protein shown comes from the DNA. J is TRDJ2 and V is TRDV2; 11 nucleotides agree with TRDD3. TCRdb is silent on the J gene; assignment here came from matching the DNA to germline. This CDR3 spans 19 amino acids. Germline V gene sequence: CDR1 GEAIGNYY, CDR2 EKD. V gave up 0 bases and J gave up 0 bases; unmatched junction bases: 8. Here the CDR3 reads CACDTVWLGDTPLTAQLFF. The CDR3 coding sequence is TGTGCCTGTGACACCGTCTGGCTGGGGGATACACCTTTGACAGCACAACTCTTCTTT.

This clone was seen more than once but under ten times. TCRdb's listed protein matches a much larger clone and diverges from this DNA's translation at residue 18, likely through a read error; the protein shown comes from the DNA. The chain combines TRDV1 with TRDJ1; 9 nucleotides agree with TRDD3. No J segment appears in TCRdb, so it was assigned here by matching the sequence to germline. J lost 3 bases, V lost 0 bases, and 26 bases had no gene match. Germline CDR1 reads TSWWSYY; CDR2 reads QGS. The length of the CDR3 is 23 residues. CDR3 residues: CALGELSLPEYWGRGWDADKLIF. As DNA, the CDR3 is TGTGCTCTTGGGGAACTCAGCCTTCCCGAGTACTGGGGGAGGGGTTGGGACGCCGATAAACTCATCTTT.

This clone was detected a few times. TCRdb's listed protein matches a much larger clone and diverges from this DNA's translation at residue 12, likely through a read error; the protein shown comes from the DNA. V and J are TRDV1 and TRDJ2; 11 nucleotides match TRDD3. CDR1 is TSWWSYY, CDR2 QGS, per germline. The CDR3 spans 16 residues. V shed 7 bases, J shed 13 bases, and the junction held 17 bases outside the gene matches. Written as DNA, the CDR3 is TGTGCTCTTGAACCCCTGGGGGATACCGGAGCAGAACGACTCTTCTTT. It yields the protein CALEPLGDTGAERLFF.

This clone has at least ten counts. V and J are TRDV1 and TRDJ1; 11 bases are a match to TRDD3. The junction had 25 bases not matched to a gene; V was cut back by 0 bases and J by 1 base. This CDR3 has 24 residues. Germline CDR1 TSWWSYY, CDR2 QGS. The CDR3, as DNA: TGTGCTCTTGGGGAACTAGATTCCTTCCCCCTGGGTGGGGGATACGTCGGGGCCACCGATAAACTCATCTTT. Its translation is CALGELDSFPLGGGYVGATDKLIF.

The sample holds many counts of this clone. The protein TCRdb gives is from a much larger clone and does not agree with this DNA's translation at residue 13, likely a read error; the protein shown here comes from the DNA. The CDR3 spells CALGELRAYPGREADKLIF. CDR3 nucleotides: TGTGCTCTTGGGGAACTCAGGGCCTACCCGGGGAGAGAGGCCGATAAACTCATCTTT. The chain links TRDV1 to TRDJ1; D possibly matches TRDD2 or TRDD3 (5 bases each). Here the J gene was assigned by germline matching of the DNA, as TCRdb has none. The germline V gene encodes CDR1 TSWWSYY and CDR2 QGS. The CDR3 covers 19 residues. Trimming took 0 bases from V and 3 from J, leaving 23 bases between them.

This clone was found a few times. TCRdb lists the protein of a much larger clone for this DNA, which differs at residue 11, so this is likely a read error; the protein given here is translated from the DNA itself. The rearrangement uses TRDV1 and TRDJ2; possibly TRDD3 for D (6 bases). The J gene is not listed in TCRdb, so it was assigned here from a DNA match to germline. The V gene lost 1 base and the J gene lost 0 bases, with 36 bases spanning the gap. Looked up from germline, CDR1 is TSWWSYY and CDR2 is QGS. This CDR3 is built from 25 residues. CDR3 in DNA: TGTGCTCTTGGGGAACCGGACCGGGGGGACGTCTTCAAACATTCAGCCTCCACTTTGACAGCACAACTCTTCTTT. It codes for CALGEPDRGDVFKHSASTLTAQLFF.

A word on this clone: The mismatch at residue 18 between this DNA's translation and the TCRdb protein of a much larger clone likely reflects a read error; the protein shown is translated from the DNA. J is TRDJ1 and V is TRDV2; 13 bases map to TRDD3. The J gene was missing in TCRdb and was found by matching the end of the DNA to germline. This CDR3 has 22 residues. Germline V gives CDR1 GEAIGNYY, CDR2 EKD. The CDR3 sequence: CACDPPLKISTGGYGDTEKLIF. The CDR3 nucleotides are TGTGCCTGTGACCCCCCCCTAAAAATCTCAACTGGGGGATACGGGGACACCGAAAAACTCATCTTT.

Comment on this clone: Only one base separates this from a far larger clonotype, so it likely reflects a read error. Within the sample, other DNA sequences also encode this same CDR3. The rearrangement uses TRDV1 and TRDJ1; D is ambiguous. Germline-derived CDR1 and CDR2 are TSWWSYY and QGS. Trimming took 4 bases from V and 1 from J, leaving 7 bases between them. The CDR3 length is 13 residues. CDR3 protein: CALGALTTDKLIF. The CDR3 DNA reads TGTGCTCTTGGGGCACTAACCACCGATAAACTCATCTTT.

This clone was picked up many times. A read error likely explains this, since a far larger clone differs by one base. Other DNA sequences of this sample code for an identical CDR3. CDR3 sequence: CAFSTAYSLTDKLIF. CDR3 nucleotides: TGTGCCTTTAGTACCGCCTACTCCCTCACCGATAAACTCATCTTT. The chain carries TRDV3 and TRDJ1; tentatively, D is TRDD2 (5 bases). Trimming took 0 bases from V and 1 from J, leaving 15 bases between them. Germline assignment: CDR1 TVYSNPD and CDR2 GDNSRS (reference sequence). The CDR3 extends over 15 amino acids. The full variable domain, in which reference TRDV3 and TRDJ1 provide the parts outside the CDR3, is CDKVTQSSPDQTVASGSEVVLLCTYDTVYSNPDLFWYRIRPDYSFQFVFYGDNSRSEGADFTQGRFSVKHILTQKAFHLVISPVRTEDSATYYCAFSTAYSLTDKLIFGKGTRVTVEP.

This clone was counted a few times. The J gene is TRDJ1, the V gene TRDV1; the D gene is possibly TRDD2 (5 bases). TCRdb is silent on the J gene; assignment here came from matching the DNA to germline. The germline V gene encodes CDR1 TSWWSYY and CDR2 QGS. Between the trimmed V and J ends, which lost 3 bases and 4 bases, there was a span of 27 bases. This CDR3 contains 19 residues. The CDR3 region is CALGDPPSLVHPRGDKLIF. Here the CDR3 DNA reads TGTGCTCTTGGGGACCCTCCTAGTCTAGTCCACCCACGTGGCGATAAACTCATCTTT.

The sample holds a few counts of this clone. A far larger clone is just one base off, so this is likely a read error. Within the sample, other DNA sequences also encode this same CDR3. V usage is TRDV1 and J usage is TRDJ1; 9 nucleotides align to TRDD3. CDR3 length equals 17 residues. Germline-derived CDR1 and CDR2 are TSWWSYY and QGS. CDR3 DNA sequence: TGCGCTCTTGGGGAACCCCCTCATGACTGGGGGAAGGAAAAACTCATCTTT. This codes for CALGEPPHDWGKEKLIF.